This T cell receptor beta chain was sequenced in a study of prognosis after radiotherapy for stage I lung cancer. Study background: Stereotactic body radiotherapy was never combined with concurrent therapy in any patient. Study-wide results and limits: Counts of unique TCR clones fell following stereotactic body radiation therapy, median approximately 10,000 versus 7,000.

This CDR3 contains 16 residues. The V gene's germline CDR1 is MDHEN and CDR2 SYDVKM. V gave up 4 bases and J gave up 8 bases, with 22 bases separating them. CDR3 of TCR beta was amplified from genomic DNA via a two-round multiplex PCR. Amplification during the initial PCR round employed primers specific to each TRBV and TRBJ gene. With universal primers, the second PCR round was performed. From the multiplex PCR reads, TCRdb called clonotypes with MiXCR, one entry per CDR3 protein. The top ten hold under 15% of the sample, which has about 14,000 distinct CDR3 sequences, about 27% seen once. Sample collection consisted of roughly 5.9 milliliters of peripheral blood drawn at each of two time points. By share, this clonotype ranks as medium-sized. Its target is not known.

This specimen consisted of PBMCs, obtained before or after stereotactic body radiation therapy (not recorded which). The chain carries TRBV28 and TRBJ2-3; D may be TRBD2 (5 bases). This receptor was identified in a donor aged 50 or older with non-small cell lung cancer. CDR3 nucleotides: TGTGCCAGCAGTTCCCCCACTAGTATCCCCACGGGTACGCAGTATTTT. It codes for CASSSPTSIPTGTQYF. Together with reference TRBV28 and TRBJ2-3, the CDR3 gives the full variable domain: DVKVTQSSRYLVKRTGEKVFLECVQDMDHENMFWYRQDPGLGLRLIYFSYDVKMKEKGDIPEGYSVSREKKERFSLILESASTNQTSMYLCASSSPTSIPTGTQYFGPGTRLTVL.